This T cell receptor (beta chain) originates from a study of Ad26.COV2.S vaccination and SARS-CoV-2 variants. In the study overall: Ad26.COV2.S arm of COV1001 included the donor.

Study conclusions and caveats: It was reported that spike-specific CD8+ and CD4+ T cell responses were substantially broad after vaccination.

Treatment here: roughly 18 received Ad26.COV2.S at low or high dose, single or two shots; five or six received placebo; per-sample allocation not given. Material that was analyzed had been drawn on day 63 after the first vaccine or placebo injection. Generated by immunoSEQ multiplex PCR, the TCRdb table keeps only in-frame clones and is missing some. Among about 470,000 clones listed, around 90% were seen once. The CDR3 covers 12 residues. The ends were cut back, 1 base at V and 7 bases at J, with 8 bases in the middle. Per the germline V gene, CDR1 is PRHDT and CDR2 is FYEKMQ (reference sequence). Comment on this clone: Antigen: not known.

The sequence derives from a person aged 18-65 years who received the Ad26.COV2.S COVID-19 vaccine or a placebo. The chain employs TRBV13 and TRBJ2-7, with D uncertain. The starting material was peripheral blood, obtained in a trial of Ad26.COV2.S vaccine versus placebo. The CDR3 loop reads CASSLEVSEQYF. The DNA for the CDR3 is TGTGCCAGCAGCTTAGAAGTCTCGGAGCAGTACTTC.